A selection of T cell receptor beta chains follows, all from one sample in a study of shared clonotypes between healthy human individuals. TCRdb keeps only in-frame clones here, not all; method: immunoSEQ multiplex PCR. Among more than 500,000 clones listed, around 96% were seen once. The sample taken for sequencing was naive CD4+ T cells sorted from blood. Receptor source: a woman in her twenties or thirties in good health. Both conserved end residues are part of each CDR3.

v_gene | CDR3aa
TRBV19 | CASSPKVGQGFYSNQPQHF
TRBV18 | CASSPGQGAYEQYF
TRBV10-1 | CASQLSSRETQYF
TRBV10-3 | CAISEGLAGGETQYF
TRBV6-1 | CASSEGWQPQHF
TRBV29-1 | CSVDAAGGGIETQYF
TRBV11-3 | CASGSFLAGAYEQYF
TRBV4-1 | CASSQGDRTSYEQYF
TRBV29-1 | CSASDRGGYEQYF
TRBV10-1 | CASRTGTSGYNEQFF
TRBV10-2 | CASSAMGIGANVLTF
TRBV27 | CASKRRMNTEAFF
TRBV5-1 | CASSTGPHGSGLETETQYF
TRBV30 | CAWSDGNSYNEQFF
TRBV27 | CASSRDRGYEQYF
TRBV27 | CASSFSGRPEAFF
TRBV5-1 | CASSLGGSTYNEQFF
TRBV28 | CASNFADTQYF
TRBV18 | CASSPRTEGETQYF
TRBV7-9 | CASSLGSGTLSNQPQHF
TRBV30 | CAWRGTGITEAFF
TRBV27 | CASSPGRNNQPQHF
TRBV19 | CASSYRGDQPQHF